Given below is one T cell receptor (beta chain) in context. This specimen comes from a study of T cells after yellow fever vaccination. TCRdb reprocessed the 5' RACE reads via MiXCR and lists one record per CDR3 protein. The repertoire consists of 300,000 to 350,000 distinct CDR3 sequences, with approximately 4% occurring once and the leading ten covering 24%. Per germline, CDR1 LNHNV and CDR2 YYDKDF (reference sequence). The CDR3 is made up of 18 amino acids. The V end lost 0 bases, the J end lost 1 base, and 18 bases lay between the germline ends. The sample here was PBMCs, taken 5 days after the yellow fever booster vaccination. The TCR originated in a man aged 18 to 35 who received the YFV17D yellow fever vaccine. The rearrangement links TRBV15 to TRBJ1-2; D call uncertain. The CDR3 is CATSRDGSARNYNYGYTF. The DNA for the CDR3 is TGTGCCACCAGCAGAGATGGGTCCGCGAGAAACTATAACTATGGCTACACCTTC.